The 12 T cell receptor beta chains presented below share a single source sample, sequenced in a study of regulatory dendritic cells for organ transplantation. Only in-frame clones appear in the TCRdb table, and some are missing; sequencing was by immunoSEQ multiplex PCR. This table holds some 5,700 clones, around three fifths found once. Sequences were obtained from memory CD8+ T cells from blood. This sample's subset: CD45RO+ memory T cells. The receptors stem from a human donor in good health.

The table lists this clone with a few counts. The chain recombines TRBV13 with TRBJ1-6, with TRBD1 matching 7 bases. Germline-derived CDR1 and CDR2 are PRHDT and FYEKMQ (reference sequence). This CDR3 region has 13 residues. V lost 3 bases to trimming and J lost 7 bases; unmatched junction nucleotides: 0. CDR3 sequence: CASSLTGNSPLHF. CDR3 nucleotide sequence: TGTGCCAGCAGCTTGACAGGGAATTCACCCCTCCACTTT.

This clone has more than one count but fewer than ten. The V call is TRBV27, the J call TRBJ2-7, with 7 nucleotides matching TRBD2. J gave up 2 bases and V 5 bases, and 6 bases lay outside the gene matches. The CDR3 is 14 residues long. Germline loops: CDR1 MNHEY, CDR2 SMNVEV (reference sequence). CDR3 amino acids: CASSDGGSPYEQYF. The CDR3 region has the DNA TGTGCCAGCAGTGACGGGGGGTCCCCCTACGAGCAGTACTTC.

The chain has TRBV9 and TRBJ1-1; 7 bases are a match to TRBD1. The germline CDR1 and CDR2 sequences are SGDLS and YYNGEE. Trimming cost V 5 bases and J 4 bases; bases outside gene matches: 5. This CDR3 is 13 amino acids long. The CDR3 coding sequence is TGTGCCAGCAGTCCTCAGGGGGGCACTGAAGCTTTCTTT. Translation: CASSPQGGTEAFF.

The V gene is TRBV6-6, the J gene TRBJ2-4, with TRBD2 as a possible D gene (5 bases). Germline lookup yields CDR1 MNHNY and CDR2 SVGAGI (reference sequence). The CDR3 has 14 amino acids. V shed 6 bases and J shed 0 bases, with 9 bases lying between them. The CDR3 coding sequence is TGTGCCAGCAGGGAGGAGGTAGCCAAAAACATTCAGTACTTC. The encoded protein is CASREEVAKNIQYF.

This clone was counted a few times. This rearrangement joins TRBV5-6 to TRBJ2-6, with TRBD1 matching 7 bases. The V segment lost 7 bases and the J segment 2 bases; nucleotides outside the gene matches: 15. Germline V lookup: CDR1 SGHDT, CDR2 YYEEEE. The CDR3 contains 18 residues. This chain's CDR3 is CASSPAMTGIPGANVLTF. The DNA for the CDR3 is TGTGCCAGCTCTCCTGCGATGACAGGGATCCCTGGGGCCAACGTCCTGACTTTC.

The V and J genes are TRBV9 and TRBJ2-3; TRBD2 agrees at 11 bases. This CDR3 has 16 amino acids. Germline CDR1 and CDR2: SGDLS and YYNGEE. The trim removed 0 bases at V and 3 bases at J, leaving 3 bases unmatched. CDR3 sequence reads: CASSVGSGGVTDTQYF. CDR3 sequence (DNA): TGTGCCAGCAGCGTAGGTAGCGGGGGGGTTACAGATACGCAGTATTTT.

In the case of this clone: A much larger clone sits a single nucleotide away, making a read error possible. Different DNA sequences within this sample yield the same CDR3. The chain links TRBV5-1 to TRBJ2-3; tentative D call: TRBD1 (6 bases). The germline gives CDR1 SGHRS, CDR2 YFSETQ. This CDR3 comprises 16 residues. V lost 2 bases and J lost 6, with 19 bases in between. The CDR3 DNA sequence: TGCGCCAGCAGCTTCCCCTCCGGACAGAATACGGATACGCAGTATTTT. Protein product: CASSFPSGQNTDTQYF.

V gene TRBV7-6 combines with J gene TRBJ1-1, with D possibly being TRBD1 (5 bases). CDR3 length equals 16 residues. The germline CDR1 and CDR2 sequences are SGHVS and FNYEAQ. V gave up 6 bases and J gave up 1 base, with 18 bases separating them. The CDR3 loop is CASRSGPRDRNTEAFF. DNA of the CDR3: TGTGCCAGCAGATCGGGCCCCCGAGACAGGAACACTGAAGCTTTCTTT. Using reference TRBV7-6 and TRBJ1-1 for the parts outside the CDR3, the full variable domain is GAGVSQSPRYKVTKRGQDVALRCDPISGHVSLYWYRQALGQGPEFLTYFNYEAQQDKSGLPNDRFSAERPEGSISTLTIQRTEQRDSAMYRCASRSGPRDRNTEAFFGQGTRLTVV.

The V gene is TRBV27, the J gene TRBJ1-2; tentatively, D is TRBD1 (5 bases). The CDR3 is 15 residues long. Germline V lookup: CDR1 MNHEY, CDR2 SMNVEV (reference sequence). Trimming removed 4 bases at V and 0 bases at J, with 12 bases between. DNA of the CDR3: TGTGCCAGCAGTTCAAGGGGCCTAACTAACTATGGCTACACCTTC. Translated: CASSSRGLTNYGYTF.

This chain links TRBV5-6 with TRBJ2-3, with 10 nucleotides matching TRBD2. The germline V gene encodes CDR1 SGHDT and CDR2 YYEEEE. V lost 4 bases, J lost 2 bases, and 16 bases stayed unmatched. The CDR3 has 19 residues. The CDR3 is CASSTLASGGVGDTDTQYF. CDR3 nucleotide sequence: TGTGCCAGCAGCACCCTGGCGAGCGGGGGGGTTGGGGACACAGATACGCAGTATTTT.

CDR3 in DNA: TGTGCCAGCAGCCCTCAAAAGGGGGGGAGCTCCTACAATGAGCAGTTCTTC. Amino acid sequence: CASSPQKGGSSYNEQFF. The chain couples TRBV9 to TRBJ2-1, with a weak D call TRBD2 (7 bases). Germline CDR1 is SGDLS and CDR2 is YYNGEE. Trimming stripped 4 bases from V and 0 bases from J, with 17 bases between. The CDR3 extends over 17 amino acids. Full variable domain (rest looked up from reference TRBV9 and TRBJ2-1): DSGVTQTPKHLITATGQRVTLRCSPRSGDLSVYWYQQSLDQGLQFLIQYYNGEERAKGNILERFSAQQFPDLHSELNLSSLELGDSALYFCASSPQKGGSSYNEQFFGPGTRLTVL.

V usage is TRBV4-1 and J usage is TRBJ2-7; maybe TRBD1 (5 bases). The V gene lost 0 bases and the J gene lost 6 bases, with 15 bases spanning the gap. The germline gives CDR1 MGHRA, CDR2 YSYEKL. CDR3 length: 15 residues. CDR3 loop: CASSQDDGHPTEQYF. As DNA, the CDR3 is TGCGCCAGCAGCCAAGACGACGGACACCCAACCGAGCAGTACTTC.